These T cell receptor beta chains were read from a single sample in a study of T cell responses to AZD1222 COVID-19 vaccine. Using immunoSEQ multiplex PCR, the repertoire was profiled, and TCRdb retains in-frame clones only, with some absent. The table shows more than 100,000 clones, with around nine tenths occurring only once. The sample in question was peripheral blood, obtained on day 0 of AZD1222 vaccination. Receptors originate from an adult in good health. Both conserved end residues are part of each CDR3. Fields, in order: D gene, V gene, J gene, clone size, CDR3 DNA, CDR3 protein. The D gene is left open where the match is weak. The size entry is marked missing in some rows and otherwise reads once, few, many or a size class.

>TRBD2|TRBV7-7|TRBJ2-1|-
TGTGCTAGCAGCTTTCGGGAGGGCGATGAGCAGTTCTTC
CASSFREGDEQFF
>TRBD1|TRBV6-1|TRBJ1-1|few
TGTGCCAGCAGTGAAATTAACAGGGGGAGCACTGAAGCTTTCTTT
CASSEINRGSTEAFF
>-|TRBV11-2|TRBJ2-7|-
TGTGCCAGCAGCCCCCTGACCGGTAACCGCGGTGGGTACGAGCAGTACTTC
CASSPLTGNRGGYEQYF
>-|TRBV18|TRBJ1-1|-
TGTGCCAGCTCACCACAGAAAGGGGTACACACTGAAGCTTTCTTT
CASSPQKGVHTEAFF
>-|TRBV7-2|TRBJ2-1|-
TGTGCCAGCAGCTTACCCTTCTCCTACAATGAGCAGTTCTTC
CASSLPFSYNEQFF
>TRBD1|TRBV29-1|TRBJ2-7|-
TGCAGCGTTGTGGTCAGGGGGCGTCGCTACGAGCAGTACTTC
CSVVVRGRRYEQYF
>-|TRBV19|TRBJ1-1|-
TGTGCCAGTAGTGCGCATTTAGACAGCAACACTGAAGCTTTCTTT
CASSAHLDSNTEAFF
>-|TRBV21-1|TRBJ1-1|-
TGTGCCAGCAGCAAAGGTAGTAGGGATGCGGCTTTCTTT
CASSKGSRDAAFF
>TRBD2|TRBV30|TRBJ2-1|-
TGTGCCTGGGAGCGACGGGCATCTTCGACCCCGGGACTAGTAATTCCCAATGAGCAGTTCTTC
CAWERRASSTPGLVIPNEQFF
>-|TRBV5-8|TRBJ1-1|few
TGTGCCAGCAGTTGGGGGGGAGGGAACACTGAAGCTTTCTTT
CASSWGGGNTEAFF
>-|TRBV7-5|TRBJ2-1|-
TGTGCCAGAAGCTTAGGGCTAGCGGGGGGCCTTCCCAACAATGAGCAGTTCTTC
CARSLGLAGGLPNNEQFF
>-|TRBV7-9|TRBJ2-2|-
TGTGCCAGCAGCTTAGGACTTTTCCCCGGGGAGCTGTTTTTT
CASSLGLFPGELFF
>-|TRBV19|TRBJ1-5|-
TGTGCCAGTAGTCCTTTGGGGCAGCCCCAGCATTTT
CASSPLGQPQHF
>TRBD1|TRBV30|TRBJ1-1|-
TGTGCCTGGAAGGGACAGGGGTGGACTGAAGCTTTCTTT
CAWKGQGWTEAFF
>-|TRBV10-3|TRBJ1-2|-
TGTGCCATCAGTGGAACAGGAACCAGCGGCTACACCTTC
CAISGTGTSGYTF
>TRBD2|TRBV6-5|TRBJ2-5|-
TGTGCCAGCAGTTATTCGCCGGGACTAGTACAAGAGACCCAGTACTTC
CASSYSPGLVQETQYF
>TRBD2|TRBV28|TRBJ2-7|-
TGTGCCAGCAGTGCAAACCCAGCGGGAGGAGCCTACGAGCAGTACTTC
CASSANPAGGAYEQYF
>TRBD2|TRBV3-1/TRBV3-2|TRBJ2-2|-
TGTGCCAGCAGCCTACAACTAGCGATCGGGGAGCTGTTTTTT
CASSLQLAIGELFF
>-|TRBV6-5|TRBJ2-2|-
TGTGCCAGCAATAATGGGGGCGCCGACACCGGGGAGCTGTTTTTT
CASNNGGADTGELFF
>TRBD1|TRBV7-2|TRBJ2-3|-
TGTGCCAGCAGTCGGGACAGGGTTTTTACAGATACGCAGTATTTT
CASSRDRVFTDTQYF
>-|TRBV6-6|TRBJ1-1|few
TGTGCCAGCAGTTACGCGGGGACTGAAGCTTTCTTT
CASSYAGTEAFF
>-|TRBV30|TRBJ2-1|-
TGTGCCTGGAGTGTAAGTACCCGAAGGTCCAATGAGCAGTTCTTC
CAWSVSTRRSNEQFF
>TRBD2|TRBV3-1/TRBV3-2|TRBJ2-4|-
TGTGCCAGCAGCCGGACTAGCGGGAGTGCCAAAAACATTCAGTACTTC
CASSRTSGSAKNIQYF